The subject of this entry is one T cell receptor (beta chain). Since the CDR3 does not end with the conserved phenylalanine or tryptophan, this likely comes from a read error. This entry comes from a study of shared clonotypes between healthy human individuals. Study at large: The people who gave samples were two women and a few men aged 18 to 49.

Clones were read by immunoSEQ multiplex PCR, and TCRdb kept only the in-frame ones, dropping some. The table includes some 510,000 clones, around 74% detected once. The study drew all its donors from Caucasian adults living in Nashville, Tennessee. This sequence originates from a woman aged 40 to 49 in good health. Some clones in this sample may be carry-over from other donors' samples. Sequenced: PBMCs.

The CDR3 DNA reads as TGCGCCAGCAGCTTTTACCGGGGCGAGCAGTACCTC. Encoded protein: CASSFYRGEQYL. The V gene is TRBV5-1, the J gene TRBJ2-7; TRBD2 might be the D (5 bases). Germline CDR1 reads SGHRS; CDR2 reads YFSETQ. The CDR3 is 12 residues long. Trimming took off 2 bases at V and 6 bases at J, with 9 bases between the two ends.